These 7 T cell receptor beta chains originate from one sample sequenced in a study of blood T cell repertoires in COVID-19. The table came from immunoSEQ multiplex PCR; TCRdb's copy has only in-frame clones and leaves some out. The sample shows about 220,000 clones, 83% of them seen only once. The sequencing input was PBMCs or T cells enriched from blood (not recorded which). The source is a middle-aged woman who had been exposed to COVID-19.

The rearrangement uses TRBV18 and TRBJ2-7; 12 bases match TRBD2. The germline V gene encodes CDR1 KGHSH and CDR2 LQKENI. The length of the CDR3 is 16 residues. The ends lost 3 bases at V and 2 bases at J; junction bases unmatched: 5. The CDR3 DNA sequence: TGTGCCAGCTCACCTCGGACTAGCGGGACAGCCTACGAGCAGTACTTC. It yields the protein CASSPRTSGTAYEQYF.

This clone has a single count. CDR3 loop: CASSLVVGREQYF. The CDR3 coding sequence is TGCGCCAGCAGCTTGGTCGTGGGGCGCGAGCAGTACTTC. J is TRBJ2-7 and V is TRBV5-1, with D maybe TRBD1 (5 bases). The CDR3 sequence is 13 residues long. V was pared by 0 bases and J by 6 bases, with 10 bases between. Germline CDR1 SGHRS, CDR2 YFSETQ. Looking up the rest from reference TRBV5-1 and TRBJ2-7 gives the full variable domain: KAGVTQTPRYLIKTRGQQVTLSCSPISGHRSVSWYQQTPGQGLQFLFEYFSETQRNKGNFPGRFSGRQFSNSRSEMNVSTLELGDSALYLCASSLVVGREQYFGPGTRLTVT.

This clone was counted a single time. The rearrangement joins TRBV4-2 to TRBJ2-3; weak D call: TRBD2 (5 bases). Deletions cut 0 bases from V and 3 bases from J, with 7 bases between. CDR3 length equals 14 residues. Germline assignment: CDR1 LGHNA and CDR2 YNFKEQ. CDR3 in amino acids: CASSQELGTDTQYF. The DNA of the CDR3 is TGTGCCAGCAGCCAAGAACTAGGGACAGATACGCAGTATTTT.

The chain is built from TRBV11-2 and TRBJ1-5; D remains ambiguous. The germline V gene has CDR1 SGHAT and CDR2 FQNNGV. V lost 5 bases and J lost 5, with 10 bases in between. The CDR3 is 13 residues long. DNA for the CDR3: TGTGCCAGCAGCAAAAGCCGGGATCAGCCCCAGCATTTT. It encodes CASSKSRDQPQHF.

The genes are TRBV27 and TRBJ1-2; 10 nucleotides align to TRBD1. Trimming took 5 bases from V and 2 from J; bases not matched to a gene: 5. The CDR3 extends over 15 amino acids. The germline V gene encodes CDR1 MNHEY and CDR2 SMNVEV (reference sequence). CDR3 in DNA: TGTGCCAGCAGTGGACCGGGACAGGGGAACTATGGCTACACCTTC. Residues: CASSGPGQGNYGYTF.

This chain uses TRBV5-1 with TRBJ1-1; D remains ambiguous. V dropped 2 bases and J dropped 1 base, with 12 bases sitting between them. CDR1 SGHRS and CDR2 YFSETQ come from the germline V gene. This CDR3 comprises 15 residues. The CDR3 loop is CASSLIPLGNTEAFF. In nucleotides, the CDR3 is TGCGCCAGCAGCTTAATCCCACTTGGGAACACTGAAGCTTTCTTT. Full variable domain (remainder filled in from reference TRBV5-1 and TRBJ1-1): KAGVTQTPRYLIKTRGQQVTLSCSPISGHRSVSWYQQTPGQGLQFLFEYFSETQRNKGNFPGRFSGRQFSNSRSEMNVSTLELGDSALYLCASSLIPLGNTEAFFGQGTRLTVV.

This clone showed up just once. V gene TRBV7-9 combines with J gene TRBJ2-3; 10 nucleotides align to TRBD2. Germline V lookup: CDR1 SEHNR, CDR2 FQNEAQ (reference sequence). The CDR3 has 11 residues. After removal of 11 bases from V and 7 bases from J, the junction contained 3 bases not matched to a gene. CDR3 sequence: CALAGEHTQYF. In DNA, the CDR3 is TGTGCCCTAGCGGGGGAGCATACGCAGTATTTT.